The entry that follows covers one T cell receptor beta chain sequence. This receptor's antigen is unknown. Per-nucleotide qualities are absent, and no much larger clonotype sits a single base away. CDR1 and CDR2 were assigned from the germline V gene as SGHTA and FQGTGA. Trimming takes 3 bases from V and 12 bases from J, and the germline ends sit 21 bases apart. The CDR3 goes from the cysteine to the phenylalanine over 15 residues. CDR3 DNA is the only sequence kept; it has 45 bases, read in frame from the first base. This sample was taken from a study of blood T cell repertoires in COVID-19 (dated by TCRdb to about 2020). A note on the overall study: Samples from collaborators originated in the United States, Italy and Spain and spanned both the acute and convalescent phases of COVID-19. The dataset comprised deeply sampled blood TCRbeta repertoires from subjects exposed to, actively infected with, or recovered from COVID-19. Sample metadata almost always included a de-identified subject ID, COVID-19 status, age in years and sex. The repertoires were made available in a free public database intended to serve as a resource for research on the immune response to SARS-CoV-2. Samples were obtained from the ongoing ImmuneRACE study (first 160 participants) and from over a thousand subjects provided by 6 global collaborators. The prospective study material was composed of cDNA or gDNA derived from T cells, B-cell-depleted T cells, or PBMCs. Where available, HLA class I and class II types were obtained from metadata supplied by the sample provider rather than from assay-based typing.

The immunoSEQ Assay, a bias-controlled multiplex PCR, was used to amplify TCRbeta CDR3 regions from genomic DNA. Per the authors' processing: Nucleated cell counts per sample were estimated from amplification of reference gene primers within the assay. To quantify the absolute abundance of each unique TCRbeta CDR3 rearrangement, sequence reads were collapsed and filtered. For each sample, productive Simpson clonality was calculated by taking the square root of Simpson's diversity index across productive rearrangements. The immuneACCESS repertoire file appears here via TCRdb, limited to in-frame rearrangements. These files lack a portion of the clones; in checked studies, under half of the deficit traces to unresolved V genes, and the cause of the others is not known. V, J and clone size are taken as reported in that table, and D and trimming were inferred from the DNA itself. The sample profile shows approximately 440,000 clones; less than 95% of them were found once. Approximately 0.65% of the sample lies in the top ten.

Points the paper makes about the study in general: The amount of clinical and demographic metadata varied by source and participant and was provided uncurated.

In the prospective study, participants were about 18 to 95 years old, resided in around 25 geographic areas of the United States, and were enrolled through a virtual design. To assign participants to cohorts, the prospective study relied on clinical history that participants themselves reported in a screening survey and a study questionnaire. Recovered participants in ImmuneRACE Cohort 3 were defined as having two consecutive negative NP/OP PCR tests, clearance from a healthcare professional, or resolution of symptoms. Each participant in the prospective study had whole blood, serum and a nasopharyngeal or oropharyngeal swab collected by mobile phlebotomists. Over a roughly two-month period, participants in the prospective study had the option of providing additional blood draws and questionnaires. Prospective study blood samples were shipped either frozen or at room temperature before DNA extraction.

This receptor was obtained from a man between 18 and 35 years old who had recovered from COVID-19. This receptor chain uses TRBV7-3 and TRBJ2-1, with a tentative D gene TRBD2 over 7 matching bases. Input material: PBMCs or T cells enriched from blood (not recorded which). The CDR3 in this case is CASSFGRERGAWQFF. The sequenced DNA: TGTGCCAGCAGCTTCGGGCGGGAGAGGGGGGCATGGCAGTTCTTC.